The 7 T cell receptor beta chains reported below all come from one sample, sequenced in a study of beta chain features in type 1 diabetes. Overall study findings and caveats: In all four CD4+ subsets, TCRB CDR3 length was significantly, moderately reduced in type 1 diabetes.

Their antigens remain unidentified. TCRB transcripts that were expressed got sequenced, as all of the isolated RNA had been reverse transcribed. Sequencing used immunoSEQ multiplex PCR; TCRdb keeps in-frame clones, though not all of them. The sample includes 150,000 to 200,000 clones, around 63% of them seen just once. Material: naive CD4+ T cells from blood. These receptor sequences come from a man aged 30-40 years with type 1 diabetes.

This clone was counted a single time. The same CDR3 can be traced to other DNA sequences in this sample. The chain uses TRBV5-1 and TRBJ2-5; 7 bases fit TRBD1. This CDR3 contains 15 residues. Germline V lookup: CDR1 SGHRS, CDR2 YFSETQ. J lost 0 bases, V lost 0 bases, and 2 bases had no gene match. The CDR3 nucleotides are TGCGCCAGCAGCTTGGGGGACAGAGACCAAGAGACCCAGTACTTC. Amino acids: CASSLGDRDQETQYF.

The gene calls are TRBV25-1 and TRBJ2-3; D remains ambiguous. Germline lookup yields CDR1 MGHDK and CDR2 SYGVNS. V was shortened by 8 bases and J by 2 bases, with 17 bases between the two germline ends. CDR3 size: 15 residues. The CDR3 sequence: CASGALGLDTDTQYF. DNA of the CDR3: TGTGCCAGCGGAGCTTTAGGGCTCGACACAGATACGCAGTATTTT.

The J gene is TRBJ2-4, the V gene TRBV27; 8 bases line up with TRBD1. The CDR3 sequence is 14 residues long. Trimming at V came to 4 bases and at J to 8 bases, leaving 7 bases not matched to a gene. In germline, CDR1 is MNHEY, CDR2 SMNVEV (reference sequence). In DNA form, the CDR3 reads TGTGCCAGCAGTTCCGGACAGGGTCGGGACATTCAGTACTTC. Amino acid sequence: CASSSGQGRDIQYF.

The J gene is TRBJ2-2, the V gene TRBV7-2; D unclear. This CDR3 region has 15 residues. CDR1 and CDR2 (germline): SGHTA, FQGNSA. V was shortened by 8 bases and J by 1 base, with 14 bases between the two germline ends. CDR3: CASLLGAWNTGELFF. The CDR3 nucleotides are TGTGCCAGCCTACTGGGCGCTTGGAACACCGGGGAGCTGTTTTTT.

The chain recombines TRBV7-2 with TRBJ2-7, with TRBD2 matching 13 bases. Germline-derived CDR1 and CDR2 are SGHTA and FQGNSA. The junction had 1 base not matched to a gene; V was cut back by 1 base and J by 1 base. This CDR3 contains 16 residues. CDR3 DNA: TGTGCCAGCAGCTTAGGGACTAGCGGGGGTTCCTACGAGCAGTACTTC. This translates into CASSLGTSGGSYEQYF.

The chain links TRBV7-9 to TRBJ2-7; D unclear. The ends were cut back, 5 bases at V and 0 bases at J, with 2 bases in the middle. The germline V gene has CDR1 SEHNR and CDR2 FQNEAQ (reference sequence). The CDR3 consists of 11 residues. CDR3 DNA sequence: TGTGCCAGCAGCATCTCCTACGAGCAGTACTTC. Translated: CASSISYEQYF.

The chain recombines TRBV6-5 with TRBJ2-4; D is unresolved. CDR1 MNHEY and CDR2 SVGAGI come from the germline V gene. The V end lost 5 bases, the J end lost 0 bases, and 8 bases lay between the germline ends. The length of the CDR3 is 14 residues. DNA of the CDR3: TGTGCCAGCAGTCAAACTAAAGCCAAAAACATTCAGTACTTC. Translating gives CASSQTKAKNIQYF.